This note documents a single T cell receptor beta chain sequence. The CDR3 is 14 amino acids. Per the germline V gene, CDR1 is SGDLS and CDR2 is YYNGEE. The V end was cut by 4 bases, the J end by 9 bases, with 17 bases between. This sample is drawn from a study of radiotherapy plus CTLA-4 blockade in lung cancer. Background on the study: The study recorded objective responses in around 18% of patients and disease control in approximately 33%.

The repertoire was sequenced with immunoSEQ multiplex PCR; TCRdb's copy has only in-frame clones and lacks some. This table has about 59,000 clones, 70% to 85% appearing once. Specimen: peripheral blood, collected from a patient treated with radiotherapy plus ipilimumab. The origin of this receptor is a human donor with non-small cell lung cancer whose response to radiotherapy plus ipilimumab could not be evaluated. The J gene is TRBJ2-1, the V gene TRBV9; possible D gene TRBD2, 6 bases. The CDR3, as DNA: TGTGCCAGCAGCTACGGACTAAAAGAAGGTGAGCAGTTCTTC. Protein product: CASSYGLKEGEQFF.